A selection of T cell receptor beta chains follows, all from one sample in a study of response to subunit inactivated influenza vaccine. TCRdb reprocessed the RT-PCR reads via MiXCR and lists one record per CDR3 protein. The sample records some 570,000 distinct CDR3 sequences, around 10% being singletons. These records were also assigned to another study, of T cells expressing NK-cell markers.

Sequencing was performed on PBMCs from blood, taken on the day of vaccination. Receptor source: a middle-aged man who received an inactivated influenza vaccine. Both conserved end residues are part of each CDR3. Each record gives: J gene, V gene, D gene, clone size, CDR3 protein, CDR3 DNA. The D gene is left open where the match is weak. Some rows have no size entry. The others give once, few or many, or a class for an expanded clone.

J gene: TRBJ2-7; V gene: TRBV6-1; D gene: .; clone size: few; CDR3 protein: CASSESAKAGEQYF; CDR3 DNA: TGTGCCAGCAGTGAATCGGCAAAAGCTGGGGAGCAGTACTTC
J gene: TRBJ2-3; V gene: TRBV9; D gene: .; clone size: many; CDR3 protein: CASSAGYGDTQYF; CDR3 DNA: TGTGCCAGCAGCGCCGGTTACGGAGATACGCAGTATTTT
J gene: TRBJ2-6; V gene: TRBV2; D gene: .; clone size: .; CDR3 protein: CASSFQGGGANVLTF; CDR3 DNA: TGTGCCAGCAGTTTCCAGGGAGGTGGGGCCAACGTCCTGACTTTC
J gene: TRBJ2-1; V gene: TRBV24-1; D gene: TRBD2; clone size: .; CDR3 protein: CATSDLGTSGFNEQFF; CDR3 DNA: TGTGCCACCAGTGATTTAGGGACTAGCGGGTTCAATGAGCAGTTCTTC
J gene: TRBJ1-1; V gene: TRBV7-8; D gene: .; clone size: .; CDR3 protein: CASTVTGNTEAFF; CDR3 DNA: TGTGCCAGCACTGTTACAGGGAACACTGAAGCTTTCTTT
J gene: TRBJ1-1; V gene: TRBV29-1; D gene: .; clone size: .; CDR3 protein: CSVEVIPGQLNTEAFF; CDR3 DNA: TGCAGCGTTGAGGTCATACCGGGGCAACTGAACACTGAAGCTTTCTTT
J gene: TRBJ2-1; V gene: TRBV12-3/TRBV12-4; D gene: TRBD1; clone size: many; CDR3 protein: CASRSGTAYNEQFF; CDR3 DNA: TGTGCCAGCAGATCCGGGACAGCCTACAATGAGCAGTTCTTC
J gene: TRBJ2-1; V gene: TRBV7-2; D gene: .; clone size: .; CDR3 protein: CASSLASQGYNEQFF; CDR3 DNA: TGTGCCAGCAGCTTAGCTTCTCAGGGGTACAATGAGCAGTTCTTC
J gene: TRBJ2-4; V gene: TRBV6-2/TRBV6-3; D gene: .; clone size: few; CDR3 protein: CASSYTIGKNIQYF; CDR3 DNA: TGTGCCAGCAGTTACACGATCGGGAAAAACATTCAGTACTTC
J gene: TRBJ2-3; V gene: TRBV3-1; D gene: TRBD2; clone size: once; CDR3 protein: CASSVFLAGTSGISSTDTRYF; CDR3 DNA: TGTGCCAGCAGCGTCTTTTTGGCCGGGACTAGCGGCATCTCTAGCACAGATACGCGGTATTTT
J gene: TRBJ2-1; V gene: TRBV10-3; D gene: .; clone size: many; CDR3 protein: CAIRDGRDEQFF; CDR3 DNA: TGTGCCATCAGGGACGGGAGAGATGAGCAGTTCTTC
J gene: TRBJ2-1; V gene: TRBV2; D gene: .; clone size: few; CDR3 protein: CASSQDVHEQFF; CDR3 DNA: TGTGCCAGCAGCCAGGATGTACATGAGCAGTTCTTC
J gene: TRBJ2-5; V gene: TRBV20-1; D gene: .; clone size: .; CDR3 protein: CSARDNGGKETQYF; CDR3 DNA: TGCAGTGCTAGAGATAACGGCGGGAAAGAGACCCAGTACTTC
J gene: TRBJ1-1; V gene: TRBV5-5; D gene: .; clone size: .; CDR3 protein: CASSLFGAPEAFF; CDR3 DNA: TGTGCCAGCAGCTTGTTCGGGGCCCCTGAAGCTTTCTTT
J gene: TRBJ2-1; V gene: TRBV10-3; D gene: TRBD2; clone size: few; CDR3 protein: CAISEGGGSLGEQFF; CDR3 DNA: TGTGCCATCAGTGAGGGAGGCGGGAGCTTGGGTGAGCAGTTCTTC
J gene: TRBJ2-3; V gene: TRBV6-2/TRBV6-3; D gene: .; clone size: many; CDR3 protein: CASSLLRDTQYF; CDR3 DNA: TGTGCCAGCAGCTTGTTGCGTGATACGCAGTATTTT
J gene: TRBJ2-3; V gene: TRBV20-1; D gene: .; clone size: .; CDR3 protein: CSARQPGTTLDTQYF; CDR3 DNA: TGCAGTGCTAGGCAACCCGGGACCACCCTCGATACGCAGTATTTT
J gene: TRBJ1-3; V gene: TRBV15; D gene: TRBD1; clone size: .; CDR3 protein: CATSKDRIGRNTIYF; CDR3 DNA: TGTGCCACCAGCAAGGACAGGATCGGGCGAAACACCATATATTTT
J gene: TRBJ2-5; V gene: TRBV7-3; D gene: .; clone size: .; CDR3 protein: CASSRGTAPETQYF; CDR3 DNA: TGTGCCAGCAGCCGCGGGACAGCCCCAGAGACCCAGTACTTC
J gene: TRBJ2-1; V gene: TRBV7-2; D gene: .; clone size: .; CDR3 protein: CASSLVRVESEQFF; CDR3 DNA: TGTGCCAGCAGCTTAGTTAGGGTCGAGAGTGAGCAGTTCTTC
J gene: TRBJ2-2; V gene: TRBV20-1; D gene: TRBD2; clone size: .; CDR3 protein: CSARDWRGTNTGELFF; CDR3 DNA: TGCAGTGCTAGAGATTGGCGGGGGACGAACACCGGGGAGCTGTTTTTT
J gene: TRBJ1-1; V gene: TRBV29-1; D gene: .; clone size: .; CDR3 protein: CSVEGDGGKNTEAFF; CDR3 DNA: TGCAGCGTTGAAGGGGATGGGGGAAAGAACACTGAAGCTTTCTTT
J gene: TRBJ1-6; V gene: TRBV20-1; D gene: .; clone size: .; CDR3 protein: CSARVGTAANSPLHF; CDR3 DNA: TGCAGTGCTAGAGTGGGGACTGCAGCTAATTCACCCCTCCACTTT
J gene: TRBJ2-7; V gene: TRBV28; D gene: TRBD1; clone size: many; CDR3 protein: CASSFGTVSYEQYF; CDR3 DNA: TGTGCCAGCAGTTTTGGGACAGTTTCCTACGAGCAGTACTTC
J gene: TRBJ2-7; V gene: TRBV7-2; D gene: .; clone size: .; CDR3 protein: CASSSAGQSSYEQYF; CDR3 DNA: TGTGCCAGCAGCTCAGCGGGACAGAGCTCCTACGAGCAGTACTTC
J gene: TRBJ1-1; V gene: TRBV10-3; D gene: .; clone size: .; CDR3 protein: CAISEGNTEAFF; CDR3 DNA: TGTGCCATCAGTGAGGGAAACACTGAAGCTTTCTTT
J gene: TRBJ2-2; V gene: TRBV29-1; D gene: TRBD2; clone size: many; CDR3 protein: CSAAGLAGSGELFF; CDR3 DNA: TGCAGCGCCGCGGGACTAGCGGGATCCGGGGAGCTGTTTTTT
J gene: TRBJ2-5; V gene: TRBV2; D gene: TRBD2; clone size: .; CDR3 protein: CASSDYPAGLVKETQYF; CDR3 DNA: TGTGCCAGCAGTGATTACCCGGCGGGACTAGTTAAAGAGACCCAGTACTTC
J gene: TRBJ1-1; V gene: TRBV10-3; D gene: .; clone size: few; CDR3 protein: CAISGGKNTEAFF; CDR3 DNA: TGTGCCATCAGTGGGGGGAAGAACACTGAAGCTTTCTTT
J gene: TRBJ2-7; V gene: TRBV4-3; D gene: .; clone size: .; CDR3 protein: CASSQVGGDSYEQYF; CDR3 DNA: TGCGCCAGCAGCCAAGTTGGAGGAGACTCCTACGAGCAGTACTTC
J gene: TRBJ2-3; V gene: TRBV20-1; D gene: TRBD2; clone size: few; CDR3 protein: CSASRTSGYTDTQYF; CDR3 DNA: TGCAGTGCTAGCAGGACTAGCGGGTACACAGATACGCAGTATTTT
J gene: TRBJ2-2; V gene: TRBV12-3/TRBV12-4; D gene: .; clone size: .; CDR3 protein: CASSFRLAYTGELFF; CDR3 DNA: TGTGCCAGCAGTTTTAGGCTAGCCTACACCGGGGAGCTGTTTTTT
J gene: TRBJ1-5; V gene: TRBV11-2; D gene: .; clone size: few; CDR3 protein: CASSAHNQPQHF; CDR3 DNA: TGTGCCAGCAGCGCCCATAATCAGCCCCAGCATTTT
J gene: TRBJ2-5; V gene: TRBV5-1; D gene: .; clone size: .; CDR3 protein: CASSLGNGKETQYF; CDR3 DNA: TGCGCCAGCAGCTTAGGGAACGGGAAGGAGACCCAGTACTTC
J gene: TRBJ2-3; V gene: TRBV20-1; D gene: .; clone size: .; CDR3 protein: CSASGPSRSTDTQYF; CDR3 DNA: TGCAGTGCTAGCGGGCCGTCCCGTAGCACAGATACGCAGTATTTT
J gene: TRBJ2-7; V gene: TRBV12-3/TRBV12-4; D gene: TRBD2; clone size: .; CDR3 protein: CASIAGEASYEQYF; CDR3 DNA: TGTGCCAGCATCGCGGGAGAGGCCTCCTACGAGCAGTACTTC